The clone carrying this TCR beta chain was seen a handful of times. This specimen comes from a study of blood T cell repertoires in COVID-19. Overall study: Collection of acute and convalescent COVID-19 samples took place in the United States, Italy and Spain.

Some clones are missing from TCRdb's copy, which holds only in-frame ones; the method was immunoSEQ multiplex PCR. The repertoire includes 60,000 to 75,000 clones, about nine tenths of them detected once, and just under 2% sits in the top ten. CDR3 length: 14 amino acids. In germline, CDR1 is SNHLY, CDR2 FYNNEI. With 3 bases removed from V and 4 bases from J, the gap between germline ends came to 12 bases. Material: peripheral blood. This TCR was sampled from a man younger than 40 with acute or convalescent COVID-19. The J gene is TRBJ1-1, the V gene TRBV2; TRBD1 might be the D (5 bases). CDR3 sequence: CASSEETVFTEAFF. CDR3 DNA: TGTGCCAGCAGTGAGGAGACAGTCTTCACTGAAGCTTTCTTT.